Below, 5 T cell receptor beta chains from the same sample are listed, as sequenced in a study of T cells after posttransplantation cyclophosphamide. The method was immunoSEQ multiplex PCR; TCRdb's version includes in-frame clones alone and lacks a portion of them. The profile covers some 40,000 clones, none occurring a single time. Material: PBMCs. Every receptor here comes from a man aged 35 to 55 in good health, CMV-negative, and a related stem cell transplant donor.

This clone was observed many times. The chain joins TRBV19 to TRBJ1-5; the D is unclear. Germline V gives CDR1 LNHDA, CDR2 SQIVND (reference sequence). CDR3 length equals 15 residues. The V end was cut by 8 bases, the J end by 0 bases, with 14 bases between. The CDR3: CASVTQAVSNQPQHF. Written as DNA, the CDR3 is TGTGCCAGTGTCACTCAGGCAGTTAGCAATCAGCCCCAGCATTTT.

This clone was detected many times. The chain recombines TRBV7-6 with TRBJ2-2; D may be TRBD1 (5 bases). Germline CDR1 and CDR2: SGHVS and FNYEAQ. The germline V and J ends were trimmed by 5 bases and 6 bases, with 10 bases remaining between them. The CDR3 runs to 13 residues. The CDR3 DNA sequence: TGTGCCAGCAGCCCGAAGGGGCCCGGGGAGCTGTTTTTT. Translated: CASSPKGPGELFF.

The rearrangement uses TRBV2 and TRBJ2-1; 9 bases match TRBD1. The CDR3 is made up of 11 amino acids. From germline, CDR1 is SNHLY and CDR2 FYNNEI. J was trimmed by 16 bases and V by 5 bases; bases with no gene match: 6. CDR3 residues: CASSSTGGCFF. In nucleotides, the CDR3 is TGTGCCAGCAGTTCGACAGGGGGATGCTTCTTC.

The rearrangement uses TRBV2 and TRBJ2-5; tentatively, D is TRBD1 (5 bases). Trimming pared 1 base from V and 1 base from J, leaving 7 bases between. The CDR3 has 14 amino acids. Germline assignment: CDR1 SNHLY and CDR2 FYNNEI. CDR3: CASSEGGLQETQYF. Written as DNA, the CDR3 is TGTGCCAGCAGTGAAGGGGGCCTCCAAGAGACCCAGTACTTC.

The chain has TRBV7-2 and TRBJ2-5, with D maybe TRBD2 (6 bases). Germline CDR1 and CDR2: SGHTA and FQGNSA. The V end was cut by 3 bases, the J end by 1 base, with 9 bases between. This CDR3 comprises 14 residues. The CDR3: CASSLGGIQETQYF. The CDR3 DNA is TGTGCCAGCAGCTTGGGCGGGATCCAAGAGACCCAGTACTTC.